What follows describes a single T cell receptor (beta chain). The CDR3 is made up of 11 amino acids. V lost 6 bases, J lost 11 bases, and 6 bases stayed unmatched. PCR was performed a second time for roughly 7 to 11 cycles using a sample-barcoded 5' primer and a J-beta primer mix. Each CDR3 protein is one row after TCRdb ran MiXCR on the 5' RACE reads. The sample includes 800,000 to 950,000 distinct CDR3 sequences, just under 30% of them seen just once. This sample was included in a study of blood T cells in healthy people across ages. The sample was also reused in another study, on T cells of mothers and their children.

The TCR originated in a woman aged 40 to 50 in good health. The chain carries TRBV12-3 or TRBV12-4 and TRBJ2-5; 7 positions agree with TRBD1. Sequenced sample: blood. For the CDR3, the DNA is TGTGCCAGCAGAACGACAGGGCCGCAGTACTTC. This gives the protein CASRTTGPQYF.